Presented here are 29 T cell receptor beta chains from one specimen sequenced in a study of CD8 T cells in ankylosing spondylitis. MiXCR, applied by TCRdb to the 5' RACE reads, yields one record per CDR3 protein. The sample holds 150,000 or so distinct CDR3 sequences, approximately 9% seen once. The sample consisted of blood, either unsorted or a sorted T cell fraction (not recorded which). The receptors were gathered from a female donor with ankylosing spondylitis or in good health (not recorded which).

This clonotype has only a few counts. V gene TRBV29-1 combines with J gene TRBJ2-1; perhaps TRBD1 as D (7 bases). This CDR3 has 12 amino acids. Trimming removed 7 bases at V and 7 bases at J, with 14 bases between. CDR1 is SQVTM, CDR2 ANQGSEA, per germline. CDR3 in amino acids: CSGDQGGNEQFF. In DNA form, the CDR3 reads TGCAGCGGAGACCAGGGGGGAAATGAGCAGTTCTTC.

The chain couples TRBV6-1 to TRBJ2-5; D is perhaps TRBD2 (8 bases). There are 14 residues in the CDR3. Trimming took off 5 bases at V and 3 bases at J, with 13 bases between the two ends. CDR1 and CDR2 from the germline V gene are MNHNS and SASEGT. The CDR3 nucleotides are TGTGCCAGCAGTAGTAGCGGGACAGAAGAGACCCAGTACTTC. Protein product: CASSSSGTEETQYF.

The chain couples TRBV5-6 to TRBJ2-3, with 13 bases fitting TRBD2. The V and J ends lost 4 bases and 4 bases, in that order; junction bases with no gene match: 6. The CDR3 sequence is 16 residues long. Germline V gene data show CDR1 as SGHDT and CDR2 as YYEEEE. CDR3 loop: CASSVWTSGSSDTQYF. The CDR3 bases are TGTGCCAGCAGCGTCTGGACTAGCGGGAGTTCAGATACGCAGTATTTT. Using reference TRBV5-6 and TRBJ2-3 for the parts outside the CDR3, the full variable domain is DAGVTQSPTHLIKTRGQQVTLRCSPKSGHDTVSWYQQALGQGPQFIFQYYEEEERQRGNFPDRFSGHQFPNYSSELNVNALLLGDSALYLCASSVWTSGSSDTQYFGPGTRLTVL.

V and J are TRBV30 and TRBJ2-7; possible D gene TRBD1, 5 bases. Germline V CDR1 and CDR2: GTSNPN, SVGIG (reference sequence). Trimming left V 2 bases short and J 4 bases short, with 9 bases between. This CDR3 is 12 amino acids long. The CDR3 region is CAWSIDSYEQYF. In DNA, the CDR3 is TGTGCCTGGAGTATAGACAGTTACGAGCAGTACTTC.

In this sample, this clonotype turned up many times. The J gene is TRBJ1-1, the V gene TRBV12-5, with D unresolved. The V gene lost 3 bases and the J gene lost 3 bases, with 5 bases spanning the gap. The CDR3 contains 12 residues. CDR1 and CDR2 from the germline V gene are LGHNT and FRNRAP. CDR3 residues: CASGFGDTEAFF. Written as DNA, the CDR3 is TGTGCTAGTGGTTTTGGAGACACTGAAGCTTTCTTT.

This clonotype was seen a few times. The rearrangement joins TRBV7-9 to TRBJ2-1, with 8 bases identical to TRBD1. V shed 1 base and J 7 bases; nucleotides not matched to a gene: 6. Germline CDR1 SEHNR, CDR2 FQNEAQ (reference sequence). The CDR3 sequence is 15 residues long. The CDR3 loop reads CASSLEGQAENEQFF. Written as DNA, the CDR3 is TGTGCCAGCAGCTTAGAGGGACAGGCAGAAAATGAGCAGTTCTTC.

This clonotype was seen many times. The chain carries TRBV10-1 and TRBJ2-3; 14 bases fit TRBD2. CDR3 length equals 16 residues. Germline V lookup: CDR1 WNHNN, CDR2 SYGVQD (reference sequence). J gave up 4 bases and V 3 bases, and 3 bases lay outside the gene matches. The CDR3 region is CASSDGTSGSPDTQYF. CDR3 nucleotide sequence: TGCGCCAGCAGTGACGGGACTAGCGGGAGCCCAGATACGCAGTATTTT.

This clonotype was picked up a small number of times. The chain's CDR3 is CASLGRGLADPSTDTQYF. The CDR3 DNA follows: TGTGCCAGCCTTGGGAGAGGACTAGCGGACCCTAGCACAGATACGCAGTATTTT. The V gene is TRBV2, the J gene TRBJ2-3; TRBD2 matches 10 bases. Germline V gene sequence: CDR1 SNHLY, CDR2 FYNNEI. Trimming cost V 8 bases and J 0 bases; bases outside gene matches: 14. The CDR3 is made up of 18 amino acids. Full variable domain (missing parts from reference TRBV2 and TRBJ2-3): EPEVTQTPSHQVTQMGQEVILRCVPISNHLYFYWYRQILGQKVEFLVSFYNNEISEKSEIFDDQFSVERPDGSNFTLKIRSTKLEDSAMYFCASLGRGLADPSTDTQYFGPGTRLTVL.

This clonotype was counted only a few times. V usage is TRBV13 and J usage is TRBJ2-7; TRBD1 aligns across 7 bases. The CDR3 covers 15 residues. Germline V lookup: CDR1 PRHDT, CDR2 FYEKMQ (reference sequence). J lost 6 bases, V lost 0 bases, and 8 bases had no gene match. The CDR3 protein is CASSLGQGIASEQYF. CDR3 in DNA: TGTGCCAGCAGCTTAGGACAGGGGATCGCCAGCGAGCAGTACTTC.

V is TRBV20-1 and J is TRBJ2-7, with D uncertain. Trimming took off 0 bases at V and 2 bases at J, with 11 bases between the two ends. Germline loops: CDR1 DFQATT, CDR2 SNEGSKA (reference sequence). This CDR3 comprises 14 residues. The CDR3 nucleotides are TGCAGTGCTAGAGATCCGGACCGCACCTACGAGCAGTACTTC. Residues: CSARDPDRTYEQYF.

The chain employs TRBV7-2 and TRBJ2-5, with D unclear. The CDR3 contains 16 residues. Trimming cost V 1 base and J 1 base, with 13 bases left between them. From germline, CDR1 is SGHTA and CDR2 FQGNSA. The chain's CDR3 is CASSLELVSPQETQYF. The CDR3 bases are TGTGCCAGCAGCTTAGAATTGGTCTCTCCCCAAGAGACCCAGTACTTC.

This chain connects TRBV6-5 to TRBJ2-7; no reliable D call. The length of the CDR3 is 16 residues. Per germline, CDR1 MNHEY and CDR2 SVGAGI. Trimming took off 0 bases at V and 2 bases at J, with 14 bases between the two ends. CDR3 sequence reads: CASSYSAISWTYEQYF. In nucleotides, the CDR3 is TGTGCCAGCAGTTACTCCGCCATATCATGGACCTACGAGCAGTACTTC.

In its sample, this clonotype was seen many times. CDR3 sequence reads: CASTEGEGRQETQYF. For the CDR3, the DNA is TGTGCCAGCACGGAGGGGGAGGGCCGACAAGAGACCCAGTACTTC. The genes are TRBV12-3 or TRBV12-4 and TRBJ2-5; perhaps TRBD2 as D (7 bases). The CDR3 sequence is 15 residues long. Trimming removed 7 bases from V and 2 bases from J, with 17 bases in between.

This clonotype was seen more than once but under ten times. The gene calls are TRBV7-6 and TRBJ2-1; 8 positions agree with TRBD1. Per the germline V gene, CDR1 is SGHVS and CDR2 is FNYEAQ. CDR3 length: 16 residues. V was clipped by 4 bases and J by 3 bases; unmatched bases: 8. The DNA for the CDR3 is TGTGCCAGCAGCTACACCCCCGGGACAGGCTACAATGAGCAGTTCTTC. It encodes CASSYTPGTGYNEQFF.

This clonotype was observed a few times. CDR3: CATSTGVFDEQFF. The DNA of the CDR3 is TGTGCCACCTCGACAGGGGTGTTTGATGAGCAGTTCTTC. The V and J genes are TRBV27 and TRBJ2-1, with 8 bases matching TRBD1. Germline CDR1 reads MNHEY; CDR2 reads SMNVEV (reference sequence). The CDR3 contains 13 residues. The V gene end was trimmed by 10 bases and the J gene end by 8 bases; junction bases not matched to a gene: 10.

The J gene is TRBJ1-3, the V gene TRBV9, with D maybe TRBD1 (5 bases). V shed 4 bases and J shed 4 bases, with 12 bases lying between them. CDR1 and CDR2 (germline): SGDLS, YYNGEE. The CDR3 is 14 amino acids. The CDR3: CASSPEEGGNTIYF. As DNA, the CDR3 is TGTGCCAGCAGCCCGGAGGAGGGGGGAAACACCATATATTTT.

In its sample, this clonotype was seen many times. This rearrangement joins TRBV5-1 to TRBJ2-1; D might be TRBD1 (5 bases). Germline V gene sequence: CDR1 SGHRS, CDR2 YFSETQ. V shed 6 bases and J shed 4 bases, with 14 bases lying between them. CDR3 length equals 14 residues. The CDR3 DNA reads TGCGCCAGCACCCCCACTGACAGTTACAATGAGCAGTTCTTC. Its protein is CASTPTDSYNEQFF. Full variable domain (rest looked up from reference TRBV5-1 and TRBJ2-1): KAGVTQTPRYLIKTRGQQVTLSCSPISGHRSVSWYQQTPGQGLQFLFEYFSETQRNKGNFPGRFSGRQFSNSRSEMNVSTLELGDSALYLCASTPTDSYNEQFFGPGTRLTVL.

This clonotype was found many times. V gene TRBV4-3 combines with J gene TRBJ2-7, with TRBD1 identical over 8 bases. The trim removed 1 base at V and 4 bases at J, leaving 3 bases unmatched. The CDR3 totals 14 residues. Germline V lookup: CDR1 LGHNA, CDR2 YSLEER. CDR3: CASSQAQGDYEQYF. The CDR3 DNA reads TGCGCCAGCAGCCAAGCACAGGGGGATTACGAGCAGTACTTC.

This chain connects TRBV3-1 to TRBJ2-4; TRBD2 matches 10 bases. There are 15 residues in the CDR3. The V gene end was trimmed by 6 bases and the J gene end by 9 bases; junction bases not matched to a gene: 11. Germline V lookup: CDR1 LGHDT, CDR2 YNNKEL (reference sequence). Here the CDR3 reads CASSMAGAGGGIQYF. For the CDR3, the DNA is TGTGCCAGCAGTATGGCGGGAGCGGGAGGGGGCATTCAGTACTTC.

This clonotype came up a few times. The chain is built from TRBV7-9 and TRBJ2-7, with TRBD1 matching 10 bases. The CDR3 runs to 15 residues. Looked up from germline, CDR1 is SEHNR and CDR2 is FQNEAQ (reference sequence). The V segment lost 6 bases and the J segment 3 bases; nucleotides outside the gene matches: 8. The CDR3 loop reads CASRGGTGASYEQYF. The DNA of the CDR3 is TGTGCCAGCAGAGGTGGGACAGGGGCCAGCTACGAGCAGTACTTC.

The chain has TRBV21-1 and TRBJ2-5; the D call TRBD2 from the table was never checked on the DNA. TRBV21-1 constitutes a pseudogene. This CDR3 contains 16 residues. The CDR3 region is CASSLRLAGGWETQYF. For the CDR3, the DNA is TGTGCCAGCAGCCTGCGACTAGCGGGAGGGTGGGAGACCCAGTACTTC.

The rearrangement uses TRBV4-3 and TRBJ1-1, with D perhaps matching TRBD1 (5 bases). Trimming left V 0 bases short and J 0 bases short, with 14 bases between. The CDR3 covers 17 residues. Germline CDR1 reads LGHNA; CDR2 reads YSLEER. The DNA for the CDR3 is TGCGCCAGCAGCCAAGATTCGACGGGGGGGATGAACACTGAAGCTTTCTTT. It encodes CASSQDSTGGMNTEAFF.

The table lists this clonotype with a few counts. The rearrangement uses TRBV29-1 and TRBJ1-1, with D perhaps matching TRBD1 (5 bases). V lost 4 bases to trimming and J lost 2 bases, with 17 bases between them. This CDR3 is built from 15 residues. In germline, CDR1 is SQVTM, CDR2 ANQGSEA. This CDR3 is CSVVVTASGNTEAFF. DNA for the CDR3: TGCAGCGTTGTTGTGACAGCAAGCGGAAACACTGAAGCTTTCTTT.

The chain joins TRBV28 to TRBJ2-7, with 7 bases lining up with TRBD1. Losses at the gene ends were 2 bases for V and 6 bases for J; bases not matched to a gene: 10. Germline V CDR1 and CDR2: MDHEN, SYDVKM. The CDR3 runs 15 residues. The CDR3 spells CASSLPTGLLGEQYF. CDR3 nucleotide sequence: TGTGCCAGCAGTTTACCGACAGGGCTCTTGGGCGAGCAGTACTTC.

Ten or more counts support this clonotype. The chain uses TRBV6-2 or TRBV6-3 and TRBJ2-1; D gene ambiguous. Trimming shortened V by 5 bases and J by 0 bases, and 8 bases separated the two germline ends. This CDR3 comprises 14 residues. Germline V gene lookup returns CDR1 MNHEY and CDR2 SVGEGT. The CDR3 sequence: CASSQPSSYNEQFF. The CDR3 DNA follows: TGTGCCAGCAGTCAACCTAGCTCCTACAATGAGCAGTTCTTC.

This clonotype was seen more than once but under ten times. CDR3 nucleotides: TGTGCCAGCAGCTTTTCGGAGTCCCTCTACAATGAGCAGTTCTTC. Amino acids: CASSFSESLYNEQFF. The chain is built from TRBV5-6 and TRBJ2-1; no definite D call. The V gene lost 2 bases and the J gene lost 3 bases, with 12 bases spanning the gap. Germline V gene lookup returns CDR1 SGHDT and CDR2 YYEEEE. This CDR3 region has 15 residues.

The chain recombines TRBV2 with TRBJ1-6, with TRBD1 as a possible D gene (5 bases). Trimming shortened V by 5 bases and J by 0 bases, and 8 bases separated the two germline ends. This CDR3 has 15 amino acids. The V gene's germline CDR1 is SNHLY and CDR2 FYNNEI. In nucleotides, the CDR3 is TGTGCCAGCAGTACAGGCAGCTCCTATAATTCACCCCTCCACTTT. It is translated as CASSTGSSYNSPLHF.

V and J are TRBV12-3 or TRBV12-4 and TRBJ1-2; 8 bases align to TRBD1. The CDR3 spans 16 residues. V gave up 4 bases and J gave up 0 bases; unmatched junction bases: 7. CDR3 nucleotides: TGTGCCAGCAGTTCCCCAGGGGGCATAGCTAACTATGGCTACACCTTC. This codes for CASSSPGGIANYGYTF.

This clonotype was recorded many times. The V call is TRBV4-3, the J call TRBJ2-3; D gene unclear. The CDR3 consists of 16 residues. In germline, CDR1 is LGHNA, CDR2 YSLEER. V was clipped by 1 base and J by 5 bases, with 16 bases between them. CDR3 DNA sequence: TGCGCCAGCAGCCAAGGATTCGTACGCCCGGTAGATACGCAGTATTTT. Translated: CASSQGFVRPVDTQYF.